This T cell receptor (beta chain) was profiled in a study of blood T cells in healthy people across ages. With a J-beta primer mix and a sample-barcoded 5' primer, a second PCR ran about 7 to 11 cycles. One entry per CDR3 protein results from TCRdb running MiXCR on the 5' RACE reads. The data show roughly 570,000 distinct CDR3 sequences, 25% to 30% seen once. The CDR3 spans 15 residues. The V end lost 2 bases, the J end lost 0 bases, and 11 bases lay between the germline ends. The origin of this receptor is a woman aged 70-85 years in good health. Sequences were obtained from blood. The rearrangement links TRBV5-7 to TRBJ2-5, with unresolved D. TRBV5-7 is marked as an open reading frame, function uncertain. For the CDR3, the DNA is TGTGCCAGCAGCTTTAGGCACCTGTACCAAGAGACCCAGTACTTC. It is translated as CASSFRHLYQETQYF.